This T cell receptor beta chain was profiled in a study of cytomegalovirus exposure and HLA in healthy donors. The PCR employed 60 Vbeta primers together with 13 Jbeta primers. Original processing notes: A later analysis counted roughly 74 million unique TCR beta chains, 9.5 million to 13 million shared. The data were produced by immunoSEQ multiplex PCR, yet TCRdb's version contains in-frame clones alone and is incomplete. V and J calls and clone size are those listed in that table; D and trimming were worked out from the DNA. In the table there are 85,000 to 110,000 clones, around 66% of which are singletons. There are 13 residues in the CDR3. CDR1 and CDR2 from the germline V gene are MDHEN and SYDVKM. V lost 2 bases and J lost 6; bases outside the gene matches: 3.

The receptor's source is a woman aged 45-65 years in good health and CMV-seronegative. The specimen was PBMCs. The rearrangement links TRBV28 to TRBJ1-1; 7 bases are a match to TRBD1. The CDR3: CASSLPGTAEAFF. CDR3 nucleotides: TGTGCCAGCAGTTTACCCGGGACAGCTGAAGCTTTCTTT. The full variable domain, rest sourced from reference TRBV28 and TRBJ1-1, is DVKVTQSSRYLVKRTGEKVFLECVQDMDHENMFWYRQDPGLGLRLIYFSYDVKMKEKGDIPEGYSVSREKKERFSLILESASTNQTSMYLCASSLPGTAEAFFGQGTRLTVV.